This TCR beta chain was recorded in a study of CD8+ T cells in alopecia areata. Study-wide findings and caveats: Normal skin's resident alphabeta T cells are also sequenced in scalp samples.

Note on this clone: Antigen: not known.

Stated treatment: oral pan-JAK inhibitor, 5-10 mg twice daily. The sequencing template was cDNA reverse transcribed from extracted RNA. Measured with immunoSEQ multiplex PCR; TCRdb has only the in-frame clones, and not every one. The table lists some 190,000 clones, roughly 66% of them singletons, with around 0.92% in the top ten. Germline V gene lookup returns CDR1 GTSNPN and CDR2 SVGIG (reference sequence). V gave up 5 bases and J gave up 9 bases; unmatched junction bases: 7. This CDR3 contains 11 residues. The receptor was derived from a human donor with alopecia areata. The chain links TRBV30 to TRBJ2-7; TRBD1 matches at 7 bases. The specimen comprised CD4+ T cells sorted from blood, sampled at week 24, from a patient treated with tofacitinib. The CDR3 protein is CAWETGVRQYF. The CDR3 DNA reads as TGTGCCTGGGAAACAGGGGTGCGGCAGTACTTC.